This passage covers 27 T cell receptor beta chains from one sample sequenced in a study of control samples from healthy donors and cancer patients. The method was immunoSEQ multiplex PCR; TCRdb's version includes in-frame clones alone and lacks a portion of them. Of 110,000 or so clones in the sample, roughly 79% are singletons; the top ten hold roughly 6.5%. Sequencing used blood. These receptors came from a man aged 18 to 30 in good health.

This chain uses TRBV7-2 with TRBJ1-1, with TRBD1 matching 7 bases. Trimming removed 3 bases from V and 5 bases from J; junction bases left unmatched: 6. Germline V gene sequence: CDR1 SGHTA, CDR2 FQGNSA. The CDR3 consists of 14 residues. CDR3 region: CASSLHRGSTEAFF. Here the CDR3 DNA reads TGTGCCAGCAGCTTGCACAGGGGCAGTACTGAAGCTTTCTTT.

There are a few counts of this clone. The rearrangement joins TRBV18 to TRBJ2-1, with TRBD2 matching 7 bases. The germline gives CDR1 KGHSH, CDR2 LQKENI. This CDR3 is built from 15 residues. Unmatched junction bases numbered 10, after V lost 4 bases and J lost 7 bases. Here the CDR3 reads CASSRAAGVGNEQFF. DNA of the CDR3: TGTGCCAGCTCACGGGCCGCGGGGGTTGGGAATGAGCAGTTCTTC.

This clone has a handful of counts. The rearrangement uses TRBV5-1 and TRBJ1-5, with D uncertain. The CDR3 length is 14 residues. Per germline, CDR1 SGHRS and CDR2 YFSETQ. Deletions cut 4 bases from V and 5 bases from J, with 13 bases between. The CDR3 protein is CASSLRGGDQPQHF. CDR3 coding DNA: TGCGCCAGCAGCCTAAGAGGTGGTGATCAGCCCCAGCATTTT. Full variable domain (rest looked up from reference TRBV5-1 and TRBJ1-5): KAGVTQTPRYLIKTRGQQVTLSCSPISGHRSVSWYQQTPGQGLQFLFEYFSETQRNKGNFPGRFSGRQFSNSRSEMNVSTLELGDSALYLCASSLRGGDQPQHFGDGTRLSIL.

V gene TRBV18 combines with J gene TRBJ1-1, with D maybe TRBD1 (6 bases). Trimming left V 3 bases short and J 0 bases short, with 11 bases between. In germline, CDR1 is KGHSH, CDR2 LQKENI. The CDR3 runs 15 residues. CDR3 DNA: TGTGCCAGCTCACCGTTTCAGGGGTTGAACACTGAAGCTTTCTTT. Translation: CASSPFQGLNTEAFF.

This chain joins TRBV5-4 and TRBJ2-2; D not certain. The CDR3 loop spans 15 amino acids. V was trimmed by 0 bases and J by 5 bases, leaving 11 bases between them. Germline CDR1 SGHNT, CDR2 YYREEE (reference sequence). The CDR3 DNA follows: TGTGCCAGCAGCTTGGAGGCTCTGCGGACCGGGGAGCTGTTTTTT. It codes for CASSLEALRTGELFF.

The J gene is TRBJ1-1, the V gene TRBV13; no definite D call. Per the germline V gene, CDR1 is PRHDT and CDR2 is FYEKMQ (reference sequence). CDR3 length equals 13 residues. Trimming left V 3 bases short and J 5 bases short, with 10 bases between. In nucleotides, the CDR3 is TGTGCCAGCAGCTTGTGGGGAGGAACTGAAGCTTTCTTT. Amino acid sequence: CASSLWGGTEAFF. The full variable domain, in which reference TRBV13 and TRBJ1-1 provide the parts outside the CDR3, is AAGVIQSPRHLIKEKRETATLKCYPIPRHDTVYWYQQGPGQDPQFLISFYEKMQSDKGSIPDRFSAQQFSDYHSELNMSSLELGDSALYFCASSLWGGTEAFFGQGTRLTVV.

This chain connects TRBV5-1 to TRBJ1-5; 7 nucleotides agree with TRBD1. This CDR3 has 13 residues. The V gene's germline CDR1 is SGHRS and CDR2 YFSETQ. V trimming: 2 bases; J trimming: 6 bases; junction bases outside the gene matches: 2. This CDR3 reads CASSLQGPQPQHF. CDR3 sequence (DNA): TGCGCCAGCAGCTTACAGGGGCCTCAGCCCCAGCATTTT. Based on the CDR3 plus reference TRBV5-1 and TRBJ1-5, the full variable domain is KAGVTQTPRYLIKTRGQQVTLSCSPISGHRSVSWYQQTPGQGLQFLFEYFSETQRNKGNFPGRFSGRQFSNSRSEMNVSTLELGDSALYLCASSLQGPQPQHFGDGTRLSIL.

V usage is TRBV6-1 and J usage is TRBJ2-5; TRBD2 matches 7 bases. The CDR3 is 17 residues long. Germline CDR1 is MNHNS and CDR2 is SASEGT. Trimming at V came to 4 bases and at J to 0 bases, leaving 11 bases not matched to a gene. The CDR3 region has the DNA TGTGCCAGCAGTGTTAGAGCCGAGCGGGGAGACCAAGAGACCCAGTACTTC. Translation gives CASSVRAERGDQETQYF.

This clone was recorded a few times. The chain couples TRBV28 to TRBJ1-4, with 8 nucleotides matching TRBD1. Germline V gene lookup returns CDR1 MDHEN and CDR2 SYDVKM. The CDR3 runs to 14 residues. Trimming took 10 bases from V and 5 from J; bases not matched to a gene: 9. The CDR3 loop reads CATRKRQGNEKLFF. CDR3 sequence (DNA): TGTGCCACCCGCAAGAGACAGGGGAATGAAAAACTGTTTTTT.

This chain uses TRBV7-8 with TRBJ1-2; 8 bases are a match to TRBD1. V lost 2 bases to trimming and J lost 6 bases; unmatched junction nucleotides: 5. Germline lookup yields CDR1 SGHVS and CDR2 FQNEAQ. The CDR3 runs 14 residues. The CDR3 sequence: CASSLTGQGNGYTF. CDR3 coding DNA: TGTGCCAGCAGCTTAACTGGACAGGGCAATGGCTACACCTTC.

The rearrangement links TRBV25-1 to TRBJ2-3; 7 positions agree with TRBD2. The CDR3 extends over 13 amino acids. The germline CDR1 and CDR2 sequences are MGHDK and SYGVNS. V trimming: 7 bases; J trimming: 2 bases; junction bases outside the gene matches: 3. The CDR3 nucleotides read TGTGCCAGCAAGCGGGGACTCACAGATACGCAGTATTTT. Translation: CASKRGLTDTQYF.

The rearrangement uses TRBV2 and TRBJ1-5; unclear D gene. Germline V lookup: CDR1 SNHLY, CDR2 FYNNEI. The CDR3 length is 13 residues. V was pared by 4 bases and J by 2 bases, with 6 bases between. The CDR3 loop reads CASSVGGNQPQHF. CDR3 bases: TGTGCCAGCAGTGTTGGTGGCAATCAGCCCCAGCATTTT.

The J gene is TRBJ2-5, the V gene TRBV6-5; TRBD2 agrees at 13 bases. V was clipped by 4 bases and J by 2 bases; unmatched bases: 4. The CDR3 spans 16 residues. Germline-derived CDR1 and CDR2 are MNHEY and SVGAGI. DNA of the CDR3: TGTGCCAGCAGTTCGCGGACTAGCGGGGGACAAGAGACCCAGTACTTC. This encodes CASSSRTSGGQETQYF.

The rearrangement links TRBV19 to TRBJ1-1; TRBD1 is a possible D gene (6 bases). In germline, CDR1 is LNHDA, CDR2 SQIVND (reference sequence). The CDR3 runs 14 residues. V lost 3 bases and J lost 5, with 13 bases in between. Written as DNA, the CDR3 is TGTGCCAGTAGTATCACCAGGGGCGGGACTGAAGCTTTCTTT. Translation: CASSITRGGTEAFF.

This clone was seen just once. DNA for the CDR3: TGTGCCAGCAGCCAAGATCTCACTTTCAATGAGCAGTTCTTC. Translating it yields CASSQDLTFNEQFF. The chain has TRBV14 and TRBJ2-1; D unresolved. The CDR3 totals 14 residues. Germline CDR1 and CDR2: SGHDN and FVKESK. Trimming removed 0 bases at V and 6 bases at J, with 9 bases between.

V is TRBV24-1 and J is TRBJ2-7; 9 nucleotides align to TRBD1. The J segment lost 6 bases and the V segment lost 3 bases, leaving 11 bases of the junction unmatched. The CDR3 runs to 16 residues. Germline V gene lookup returns CDR1 KGHDR and CDR2 SFDVKD. In DNA form, the CDR3 reads TGTGCCACCAGTGATGGCTCCGGGACAGGGATAAGCGAGCAGTACTTC. This codes for CATSDGSGTGISEQYF.

The chain combines TRBV19 with TRBJ2-6, with TRBD2 as a possible D gene (5 bases). Germline values: CDR1 LNHDA, CDR2 SQIVND (reference sequence). The CDR3 spans 14 residues. V dropped 6 bases and J dropped 4 bases, with 10 bases sitting between them. CDR3 loop: CASRVGSGANVLTF. The CDR3 DNA follows: TGTGCCAGTAGGGTAGGGAGCGGGGCCAACGTCCTGACTTTC.

Only one count was recorded for this clone. J is TRBJ2-1 and V is TRBV18; D may correspond to TRBD1 or TRBD2 (5 bases each). The ends were cut back, 5 bases at V and 0 bases at J, with 17 bases in the middle. The germline V gene encodes CDR1 KGHSH and CDR2 LQKENI. The CDR3 has 17 amino acids. CDR3 coding DNA: TGTGCCAGCTCAATCACCGGGACGGGACGCTCCTACAATGAGCAGTTCTTC. Translating it yields CASSITGTGRSYNEQFF.

This clone was seen just once. The chain has TRBV7-2 and TRBJ1-5; D is unresolved. The germline V and J ends were trimmed by 5 bases and 4 bases, with 15 bases remaining between them. CDR1 is SGHTA and CDR2 is FQGNSA in the germline V gene. The CDR3 length is 15 residues. The CDR3 DNA reads TGTGCCAGCAGCCCAGTCCCTTTTGGTAATCAGCCCCAGCATTTT. It specifies CASSPVPFGNQPQHF.

This rearrangement joins TRBV7-6 to TRBJ2-1, with D maybe TRBD1 (6 bases). This CDR3 comprises 16 residues. The germline V gene encodes CDR1 SGHVS and CDR2 FNYEAQ. V gave up 5 bases and J gave up 6 bases, with 20 bases separating them. Here the CDR3 DNA reads TGTGCCAGCAGCCCGCGAACTAGGGGGTTGGGCAATGAGCAGTTCTTC. Amino acids: CASSPRTRGLGNEQFF.

The chain couples TRBV6-5 to TRBJ2-1; 7 positions match TRBD1. CDR3 length equals 14 residues. The germline gives CDR1 MNHEY, CDR2 SVGAGI. V lost 9 bases, J lost 8 bases, and 13 bases stayed unmatched. CDR3 nucleotides: TGTGCCAGTCGTCCCCCGGACAGGAGTCATGAGCAGTTCTTC. Protein product: CASRPPDRSHEQFF.

The chain joins TRBV19 to TRBJ2-7; D unresolved. The ends were cut back, 4 bases at V and 2 bases at J, with 6 bases in the middle. This CDR3 contains 12 residues. The germline CDR1 and CDR2 sequences are LNHDA and SQIVND (reference sequence). The CDR3, as DNA: TGTGCCAGTAGTACCATAACCTACGAGCAGTACTTC. Translation gives CASSTITYEQYF.

This chain links TRBV2 with TRBJ1-1; no reliable D call. Trimming cost V 3 bases and J 2 bases, with 4 bases left between them. Germline V lookup: CDR1 SNHLY, CDR2 FYNNEI. The CDR3 loop spans 12 amino acids. CDR3 in DNA: TGTGCCAGCAGTGATTATAACACTGAAGCTTTCTTT. Translation gives CASSDYNTEAFF.

This rearrangement joins TRBV28 to TRBJ2-7; possibly TRBD1 or TRBD2 for D (5 bases each). V shed 2 bases and J shed 7 bases, with 15 bases lying between them. The CDR3 has 14 amino acids. The germline CDR1 and CDR2 sequences are MDHEN and SYDVKM. CDR3 nucleotides: TGTGCCAGCAGTTTAGGGCAGGGAGTGAGGGAGCAGTACTTC. Amino acids: CASSLGQGVREQYF.

The J gene is TRBJ2-3, the V gene TRBV4-1; 9 nucleotides agree with TRBD2. J lost 5 bases, V lost 1 base, and 7 bases had no gene match. The CDR3 contains 16 residues. Germline V gives CDR1 MGHRA, CDR2 YSYEKL. The CDR3: CASSQVASGAGDTQYF. The CDR3 nucleotides are TGCGCCAGCAGCCAAGTCGCTAGCGGGGCAGGAGATACGCAGTATTTT.

V usage is TRBV4-1 and J usage is TRBJ2-7, with a possible D match to TRBD1 (6 bases). This CDR3 is 14 amino acids long. Germline-derived CDR1 and CDR2 are MGHRA and YSYEKL. V was pared by 0 bases and J by 6 bases, with 12 bases between. The CDR3 bases are TGCGCCAGCAGCCAAGACGCAGGGGCCTCCGAGCAGTACTTC. Protein sequence: CASSQDAGASEQYF.

This chain links TRBV7-9 with TRBJ2-3; a possible D gene is TRBD2 (5 bases). Deletions cut 4 bases from V and 5 bases from J, with 10 bases between. The CDR3 consists of 13 residues. Looked up from germline, CDR1 is SEHNR and CDR2 is FQNEAQ (reference sequence). CDR3 amino acids: CASSSGVGDTQYF. The CDR3 DNA reads as TGTGCCAGCAGCTCCGGGGTTGGAGATACGCAGTATTTT.